A single sample is the source of the 22 T cell receptor beta chains below, sequenced in a study of blood T cell repertoires in COVID-19. Using immunoSEQ multiplex PCR, the repertoire was profiled, and TCRdb retains in-frame clones only, with some absent. The profile shows approximately 250,000 clones, 86% of them singletons. The sample consisted of peripheral blood. These receptors were collected from a man younger than 30 with active or convalescent COVID-19.

The V gene is TRBV4-3, the J gene TRBJ2-7; TRBD2 might be the D (5 bases). The germline CDR1 and CDR2 sequences are LGHNA and YSLEER. Trimming removed 4 bases from V and 6 bases from J, with 19 bases in between. The CDR3 has 15 amino acids. CDR3 coding DNA: TGCGCCAGCAGCCCTTCACTAGTCGGGCTCTCCGAGCAGTACTTC. Translated, it gives CASSPSLVGLSEQYF.

Only a few counts were recorded for this clone. The chain is built from TRBV6-7 and TRBJ2-7, with a weak D call TRBD2 (5 bases). TRBV6-7 is an ORF, and what it does is uncertain. The CDR3 has 16 amino acids. Trimming removed 4 bases at V and 0 bases at J, with 16 bases between. CDR3 DNA: TGTGCCAGCAGTTTCCAAGTGTGCGGGCCCTCCTACGAGCAGTACTTC. Amino acid sequence: CASSFQVCGPSYEQYF.

The V call is TRBV6-9, the J call TRBJ1-1, with D perhaps TRBD1 (5 bases). Germline V CDR1 and CDR2: MNHGY, SVAAGI. Between the trimmed V and J ends, which lost 9 bases and 0 bases, there was a span of 11 bases. The CDR3 extends over 13 amino acids. The CDR3 DNA follows: TGTGCCAGGGAGGAGGGGTTGAACACTGAAGCTTTCTTT. It encodes CAREEGLNTEAFF.

The rearrangement joins TRBV21-1 to TRBJ2-7; the table's D call TRBD1 went unverified against the DNA. TRBV21-1 is listed as a pseudogene. This CDR3 is 13 amino acids long. CDR3 region: CASSSTGGYEQYF. In nucleotides, the CDR3 is TGTGCCAGCAGCTCAACAGGGGGCTACGAGCAGTACTTC.

The chain joins TRBV28 to TRBJ1-6; no definite D call. V shed 4 bases and J shed 7 bases, with 5 bases lying between them. The CDR3 extends over 12 amino acids. Germline CDR1 MDHEN, CDR2 SYDVKM. The CDR3 nucleotides are TGTGCCAGCAGTTCACTCAATTCACCCCTCCACTTT. It codes for CASSSLNSPLHF.

The rearrangement joins TRBV7-9 to TRBJ1-2; the match to TRBD1 covers 8 bases. The CDR3 spans 16 residues. The germline V gene has CDR1 SEHNR and CDR2 FQNEAQ (reference sequence). The junction had 8 bases not matched to a gene; V was cut back by 5 bases and J by 0 bases. The CDR3 DNA reads as TGTGCCAGCAGCACGACAAACAGGGGGACTAACTATGGCTACACCTTC. Translating gives CASSTTNRGTNYGYTF.

The chain carries TRBV11-2 and TRBJ1-4, with unresolved D. Trimming stripped 3 bases from V and 5 bases from J, with 7 bases between. Germline V gene data show CDR1 as SGHAT and CDR2 as FQNNGV. The CDR3 extends over 13 amino acids. DNA of the CDR3: TGTGCCAGCAGCTTTAGCGGCAATGAAAAACTGTTTTTT. Translation gives CASSFSGNEKLFF.

V usage is TRBV6-5 and J usage is TRBJ2-2, with 7 bases matching TRBD1. The V gene end was trimmed by 7 bases and the J gene end by 7 bases; junction bases not matched to a gene: 9. This CDR3 region has 14 residues. Germline-derived CDR1 and CDR2 are MNHEY and SVGAGI. CDR3 DNA sequence: TGTGCCAGCATTATCACAGGGGTGGGCGGGGAGCTGTTTTTT. As protein: CASIITGVGGELFF.

Written as DNA, the CDR3 is TGTGCCATCAGCCCCAGCGGGGGTTATTACGAGCAGTACTTC. Residues: CAISPSGGYYEQYF. The V call is TRBV10-3, the J call TRBJ2-7; 8 nucleotides match TRBD2. Unmatched junction bases numbered 8, after V lost 6 bases and J lost 4 bases. Germline lookup yields CDR1 ENHRY and CDR2 SYGVKD. The CDR3 is 14 residues long.

This chain uses TRBV6-5 with TRBJ1-2, with D maybe TRBD1 (6 bases). CDR1 and CDR2 from the germline V gene are MNHEY and SVGAGI. Trimming removed 6 bases at V and 5 bases at J, with 13 bases between. The CDR3 runs 13 residues. DNA of the CDR3: TGTGCCAGCAGGTGGACAGACCGATATGGCTACACCTTC. Translated: CASRWTDRYGYTF.

The chain recombines TRBV7-9 with TRBJ1-4; D ambiguous. Trimming stripped 6 bases from V and 4 bases from J, with 9 bases between. The CDR3 runs to 13 residues. The germline CDR1 and CDR2 sequences are SEHNR and FQNEAQ (reference sequence). CDR3 region: CASRDGDNEKLFF. The CDR3 DNA reads as TGTGCCAGCAGAGACGGAGATAATGAAAAACTGTTTTTT.

J is TRBJ2-7 and V is TRBV27; no definite D call. The CDR3 is 14 residues long. The V gene's germline CDR1 is MNHEY and CDR2 SMNVEV (reference sequence). Trimming cost V 2 bases and J 1 base, with 9 bases left between them. The CDR3 loop is CASSLREESYEQYF. For the CDR3, the DNA is TGTGCCAGCAGTTTACGAGAGGAGTCCTACGAGCAGTACTTC.

As regards this clone: At one end, the junction sequence differs from germline, possibly due to a read error. This sequence joins TRBV30 and TRBJ2-7; D perhaps matches TRBD2 (5 bases). Germline values: CDR1 GTSNPN, CDR2 SVGIG (reference sequence). The CDR3 totals 13 residues. As DNA, the CDR3 is TGTGCCTGGAGTGGAGGGAGCTCCGACGAGCAGTACTTC. Translating it yields CAWSGGSSDEQYF.

The chain uses TRBV14 and TRBJ2-7; the D gene is possibly TRBD2 (7 bases). Between the trimmed V and J ends, which lost 6 bases and 5 bases, there was a span of 17 bases. Germline assignment: CDR1 SGHDN and CDR2 FVKESK. The CDR3 loop spans 14 amino acids. The CDR3 is CASRPTGGRNEQYF. CDR3 nucleotides: TGTGCCAGCAGACCCACGGGGGGCAGGAACGAGCAGTACTTC.

The chain links TRBV9 to TRBJ2-1, with TRBD2 identical over 12 bases. Germline CDR1 SGDLS, CDR2 YYNGEE. V shed 5 bases, J shed 7 bases, and the junction held 7 bases outside the gene matches. The CDR3 runs 15 residues. CDR3 sequence reads: CASRGPGTSGNEQFF. DNA of the CDR3: TGTGCCAGCAGGGGCCCCGGGACTAGCGGGAATGAGCAGTTCTTC. Full variable domain (rest looked up from reference TRBV9 and TRBJ2-1): DSGVTQTPKHLITATGQRVTLRCSPRSGDLSVYWYQQSLDQGLQFLIQYYNGEERAKGNILERFSAQQFPDLHSELNLSSLELGDSALYFCASRGPGTSGNEQFFGPGTRLTVL.

The chain recombines TRBV14 with TRBJ2-3; 9 nucleotides line up with TRBD2. The CDR3 extends over 16 amino acids. V trimming: 1 base; J trimming: 6 bases; junction bases outside the gene matches: 8. In germline, CDR1 is SGHDN, CDR2 FVKESK. The CDR3 reads CASSQGWREGHDTQYF. DNA for the CDR3: TGTGCCAGCAGCCAAGGATGGCGGGAGGGCCACGATACGCAGTATTTT. The full variable domain, completed using reference TRBV14 and TRBJ2-3, is EAGVTQFPSHSVIEKGQTVTLRCDPISGHDNLYWYRRVMGKEIKFLLHFVKESKQDESGMPNNRFLAERTGGTYSTLKVQPAELEDSGVYFCASSQGWREGHDTQYFGPGTRLTVL.

The chain recombines TRBV4-1 with TRBJ1-3; 7 nucleotides line up with TRBD1. CDR1 MGHRA and CDR2 YSYEKL come from the germline V gene. The CDR3 length is 19 residues. V lost 1 base, J lost 4 bases, and 16 bases stayed unmatched. CDR3 region: CASSQGGALEGARGNTIYF. The CDR3 DNA reads as TGCGCCAGCAGCCAAGGCGGTGCGCTAGAGGGGGCCCGCGGAAACACCATATATTTT.

The gene calls are TRBV7-3 and TRBJ2-7, with TRBD1 as a possible D gene (8 bases). Trimming took 3 bases from V and 2 from J, leaving 14 bases between them. Germline loops: CDR1 SGHTA, CDR2 FQGTGA. The CDR3 contains 15 residues. Here the CDR3 reads CASSFGQGGTYEQYF. The DNA of the CDR3 is TGTGCCAGCAGCTTTGGACAGGGAGGGACCTACGAGCAGTACTTC. Filled out from reference TRBV7-3 and TRBJ2-7, the complete variable domain reads GAGVSQTPSNKVTEKGKYVELRCDPISGHTALYWYRQSLGQGPEFLIYFQGTGAADDSGLPNDRFFAVRPEGSVSTLKIQRTERGDSAVYLCASSFGQGGTYEQYFGPGTRLTVT.

The rearrangement joins TRBV30 to TRBJ2-7; 7 nucleotides align to TRBD1. Germline CDR1 and CDR2: GTSNPN and SVGIG (reference sequence). The CDR3 contains 12 residues. V trimming: 5 bases; J trimming: 6 bases; junction bases outside the gene matches: 7. Written as DNA, the CDR3 is TGTGCCTGGGACATCGCAGGGGGCGAGCAGTACTTC. This translates into CAWDIAGGEQYF.

The chain joins TRBV5-5 to TRBJ1-5, with D tentatively TRBD1 (5 bases). Germline V gives CDR1 SGHKS, CDR2 YYEKEE (reference sequence). This CDR3 contains 15 residues. The ends were cut back, 2 bases at V and 5 bases at J, with 14 bases in the middle. Written as DNA, the CDR3 is TGTGCCAGCAGCTTCTTAGGCAGGGAGGATCAGCCCCAGCATTTT. This codes for CASSFLGREDQPQHF.

The V and J genes are TRBV7-2 and TRBJ2-5, with 7 bases aligning to TRBD2. Germline loops: CDR1 SGHTA, CDR2 FQGNSA. This CDR3 is built from 15 residues. V lost 1 base, J lost 5 bases, and 7 bases stayed unmatched. The CDR3 here is CASSLVGGRGETQYF. CDR3 sequence (DNA): TGTGCCAGCAGCTTAGTTGGCGGGAGAGGTGAGACCCAGTACTTC.

This CDR3 reads CASSYRQTNTGELFF. The CDR3 nucleotides are TGTGCCAGCAGTTACCGGCAGACTAACACCGGGGAGCTGTTTTTT. The V call is TRBV6-5, the J call TRBJ2-2; D unresolved. Germline V gives CDR1 MNHEY, CDR2 SVGAGI. The CDR3 runs 15 residues. V was cut by 2 bases and J by 2 bases, with 9 bases left in between.